Presented here are 32 T cell receptor beta chains from one specimen sequenced in a study of blood T cell repertoires in COVID-19. TCRdb's copy holds only in-frame clones and misses some; the assay was immunoSEQ multiplex PCR. The table has 200,000 or so clones, around 86% seen once; the top ten hold less than 8%. Sequenced: PBMCs or T cells enriched from blood (not recorded which). The receptors were gathered from a man aged 25-45 years in a cohort exposed to, infected with or recovered from COVID-19 (not recorded which).

The chain combines TRBV19 with TRBJ2-1; D possibly corresponds to TRBD2 (6 bases). The CDR3 contains 16 residues. With 4 bases removed from V and 4 bases from J, the gap between germline ends came to 17 bases. From germline, CDR1 is LNHDA and CDR2 SQIVND (reference sequence). The CDR3 protein is CASSTRDLSTYNEQFF. The CDR3 DNA follows: TGTGCCAGTAGTACCCGGGACTTATCTACGTACAATGAGCAGTTCTTC.

The V and J genes are TRBV7-9 and TRBJ2-7, with 11 bases lining up with TRBD2. From germline, CDR1 is SEHNR and CDR2 FQNEAQ (reference sequence). The CDR3 has 16 residues. Losses at the gene ends were 0 bases for V and 5 bases for J; bases not matched to a gene: 6. Here the CDR3 reads CASSLALLAGDNEQYF. As DNA, the CDR3 is TGTGCCAGCAGCTTAGCGTTACTAGCGGGAGATAACGAGCAGTACTTC.

This chain links TRBV5-6 with TRBJ1-1; 7 nucleotides match TRBD1. The V gene end was trimmed by 2 bases and the J gene end by 7 bases; junction bases not matched to a gene: 2. Germline CDR1 SGHDT, CDR2 YYEEEE. The CDR3 runs 12 residues. CDR3 region: CASSLRTGEAFF. CDR3 coding DNA: TGTGCCAGCAGCTTAAGGACAGGTGAAGCTTTCTTT.

The gene calls are TRBV6-4 and TRBJ1-5; D is undetermined. Germline V gene sequence: CDR1 MRHNA, CDR2 SNTAGT. CDR3 size: 13 residues. With 6 bases removed from V and 4 bases from J, the gap between germline ends came to 10 bases. The CDR3 loop reads CASSASENQPQHF. CDR3 nucleotide sequence: TGTGCCAGCAGCGCCTCAGAAAATCAGCCCCAGCATTTT.

This chain connects TRBV4-1 to TRBJ2-3; 11 positions agree with TRBD2. Looked up from germline, CDR1 is MGHRA and CDR2 is YSYEKL. The V and J ends lost 7 bases and 0 bases, in that order; junction bases with no gene match: 3. The CDR3 contains 15 residues. The CDR3 DNA follows: TGCGCCAGCAAGGGACTAGCGGCTAGCACAGATACGCAGTATTTT. Protein product: CASKGLAASTDTQYF.

This sequence joins TRBV5-1 and TRBJ2-1; D is perhaps TRBD2 (6 bases). CDR1 and CDR2 (germline): SGHRS, YFSETQ. There are 16 residues in the CDR3. V was shortened by 0 bases and J by 2 bases, with 12 bases between the two germline ends. CDR3 DNA: TGCGCCAGCAGCTTGGGGAGGGCGGGAACCTACAATGAGCAGTTCTTC. Its protein is CASSLGRAGTYNEQFF.

In DNA, the CDR3 is TGTGCCAGCAGTTTCCAGGGGTTAGGGTCCTACGAGCAGTACTTC. As protein: CASSFQGLGSYEQYF. The V call is TRBV27, the J call TRBJ2-7; tentative D call: TRBD1 (6 bases). CDR1 and CDR2 from the germline V gene are MNHEY and SMNVEV (reference sequence). The CDR3 has 15 residues. Trimming stripped 3 bases from V and 1 base from J, with 13 bases between.

The chain combines TRBV15 with TRBJ1-6; perhaps TRBD1 as D (5 bases). Germline CDR1 LNHNV, CDR2 YYDKDF (reference sequence). This CDR3 is 13 amino acids long. Deletions cut 7 bases from V and 6 bases from J, with 10 bases between. CDR3 in amino acids: CATKGTVNSPLHF. CDR3 bases: TGTGCCACCAAAGGGACTGTTAATTCACCCCTCCACTTT. The entire variable domain, with the rest obtained from reference TRBV15 and TRBJ1-6, is as follows: DAMVIQNPRYQVTQFGKPVTLSCSQTLNHNVMYWYQQKSSQAPKLLFHYYDKDFNNEADTPDNFQSRRPNTSFCFLDIRSPGLGDTAMYLCATKGTVNSPLHFGNGTRLTVT.

The V and J genes are TRBV7-6 and TRBJ2-7, with 7 bases aligning to TRBD1. There are 14 residues in the CDR3. Germline CDR1 and CDR2: SGHVS and FNYEAQ. After removal of 5 bases from V and 8 bases from J, the junction contained 12 bases not matched to a gene. The CDR3 DNA follows: TGTGCCAGCAGCGGCCCGGGACAGTTCATCAAGCAGTACTTC. Translated: CASSGPGQFIKQYF.

This clone occurred once. The J gene is TRBJ2-1, the V gene TRBV9, with D uncertain. From germline, CDR1 is SGDLS and CDR2 YYNGEE. The CDR3 is 13 residues long. V lost 2 bases, J lost 5 bases, and 8 bases lay in between. CDR3 protein: CASSVQANNEQFF. CDR3 sequence (DNA): TGTGCCAGCAGCGTCCAAGCTAACAATGAGCAGTTCTTC.

V and J are TRBV5-8 and TRBJ1-5; D uncertain. The V gene's germline CDR1 is SGHTS and CDR2 YDEGEE. The CDR3 spans 19 residues. V dropped 0 bases and J dropped 0 bases, with 19 bases sitting between them. The CDR3 here is CASSLALLLGDYSNQPQHF. Here the CDR3 DNA reads TGTGCCAGCAGCTTGGCGCTCTTACTAGGTGATTATAGCAATCAGCCCCAGCATTTT.

V gene TRBV27 combines with J gene TRBJ1-2; 7 nucleotides agree with TRBD1. After removal of 4 bases from V and 6 bases from J, the junction contained 14 bases not matched to a gene. Germline loops: CDR1 MNHEY, CDR2 SMNVEV (reference sequence). The CDR3 contains 16 residues. CDR3 DNA: TGTGCCAGCAGTTCGCTAACAGGGGCGCGGGTAAATGGCTACACCTTC. Its translation is CASSSLTGARVNGYTF.

The chain joins TRBV7-2 to TRBJ2-1, with D perhaps TRBD2 (6 bases). The CDR3 extends over 16 amino acids. V gave up 5 bases and J gave up 4 bases, with 18 bases separating them. Germline V gene lookup returns CDR1 SGHTA and CDR2 FQGNSA. As DNA, the CDR3 is TGTGCCAGCAGCAACTTCCTGACGGGAGCTTACAATGAGCAGTTCTTC. Translation: CASSNFLTGAYNEQFF. The full variable domain, with the rest looked up from reference TRBV7-2 and TRBJ2-1, is GAGVSQSPSNKVTEKGKDVELRCDPISGHTALYWYRQSLGQGLEFLIYFQGNSAPDKSGLPSDRFSAERTGGSVSTLTIQRTQQEDSAVYLCASSNFLTGAYNEQFFGPGTRLTVL.

This clone was counted once. The rearrangement joins TRBV9 to TRBJ2-1; D might be TRBD1 (7 bases). The length of the CDR3 is 15 residues. Germline loops: CDR1 SGDLS, CDR2 YYNGEE. V lost 2 bases and J lost 5, with 14 bases in between. For the CDR3, the DNA is TGTGCCAGCAGCGTCGGGGGACAGCCGAACAATGAGCAGTTCTTC. This translates into CASSVGGQPNNEQFF.

The rearrangement links TRBV11-3 to TRBJ2-7, with 7 bases fitting TRBD2. The J segment lost 4 bases and the V segment lost 3 bases, leaving 3 bases of the junction unmatched. CDR1 and CDR2 (germline): SGHNT, YENEEA. The length of the CDR3 is 13 residues. In DNA form, the CDR3 reads TGTGCCAGCAGCTTTAGAGCGGGGTACGAGCAGTACTTC. Translation gives CASSFRAGYEQYF.

The rearrangement uses TRBV9 and TRBJ2-7; D may be TRBD1 (6 bases). The germline gives CDR1 SGDLS, CDR2 YYNGEE. The length of the CDR3 is 17 residues. Trimming cost V 4 bases and J 2 bases, with 22 bases left between them. The CDR3 loop reads CASSPFPRGPQPYEQYF. The CDR3, as DNA: TGTGCCAGCAGCCCTTTCCCCAGGGGACCTCAACCCTACGAGCAGTACTTC.

The chain has TRBV10-3 and TRBJ1-2, with D perhaps TRBD1 (6 bases). Deletions cut 6 bases from V and 9 bases from J, with 14 bases between. The germline V gene has CDR1 ENHRY and CDR2 SYGVKD. CDR3 length: 12 residues. CDR3 sequence reads: CAISSSDSSYTF. In DNA, the CDR3 is TGTGCCATCAGCTCATCGGACAGTAGCTACACCTTC.

This clone was detected a few times. V gene TRBV5-3 combines with J gene TRBJ1-2; D is unresolved. TRBV5-3 is an ORF for which the function is uncertain. CDR3 size: 15 residues. Trimming took off 4 bases at V and 8 bases at J, with 21 bases between the two ends. CDR3: CARSPRPAGSCGYTF. CDR3 coding DNA: TGTGCCAGAAGCCCCCGGCCTGCGGGAAGTTGCGGCTACACCTTC.

This clone was recorded only once. This sequence joins TRBV6-6 and TRBJ1-1; D is perhaps TRBD1 (6 bases). The CDR3 totals 13 residues. V was trimmed by 2 bases and J by 8 bases, leaving 12 bases between them. CDR1 and CDR2 (germline): MNHNY, SVGAGI (reference sequence). CDR3 nucleotide sequence: TGTGCCAGCAGTTACGCCGACAGGAGCGAAGCTTTCTTT. This gives the protein CASSYADRSEAFF.

The V and J genes are TRBV2 and TRBJ1-6; no clear D gene. Trimming stripped 6 bases from V and 0 bases from J, with 9 bases between. Germline V gene lookup returns CDR1 SNHLY and CDR2 FYNNEI. This CDR3 is built from 15 residues. The CDR3: CASRATSSYNSPLHF. The CDR3 DNA reads as TGTGCCAGCAGAGCAACGAGCTCCTATAATTCACCCCTCCACTTT.

The CDR3 sequence is CATSDLTSSGANVLTF. CDR3 sequence (DNA): TGTGCCACCAGTGATTTGACAAGTTCTGGGGCCAACGTCCTGACTTTC. The chain carries TRBV24-1 and TRBJ2-6; no firm D call. V lost 0 bases and J lost 1, with 6 bases in between. The CDR3 is 16 residues long. The germline gives CDR1 KGHDR, CDR2 SFDVKD.

The chain joins TRBV6-1 to TRBJ2-5; maybe TRBD1 (5 bases). The V gene lost 1 base and the J gene lost 3 bases, with 15 bases spanning the gap. The CDR3 contains 16 residues. The germline V gene encodes CDR1 MNHNS and CDR2 SASEGT. The CDR3: CASSEDYRTWEETQYF. Here the CDR3 DNA reads TGTGCCAGCAGTGAAGACTACAGGACCTGGGAAGAGACCCAGTACTTC.

A single count supports this clone. This sequence joins TRBV7-8 and TRBJ1-6; 7 bases line up with TRBD1. After removal of 5 bases from V and 3 bases from J, the junction contained 10 bases not matched to a gene. Germline V gene data show CDR1 as SGHVS and CDR2 as FQNEAQ. CDR3 length equals 17 residues. This chain's CDR3 is CASSTRTGPDYNSPLHF. CDR3 DNA: TGTGCCAGCAGCACCCGGACAGGCCCCGACTATAATTCACCCCTCCACTTT.

The V call is TRBV29-1, the J call TRBJ1-1; D is ambiguous. The germline V gene encodes CDR1 SQVTM and CDR2 ANQGSEA. Trimming cost V 3 bases and J 0 bases, with 8 bases left between them. This CDR3 spans 13 amino acids. The CDR3 spells CSVERVLNTEAFF. The CDR3 DNA sequence: TGCAGCGTTGAGAGGGTTTTGAACACTGAAGCTTTCTTT.

This sequence joins TRBV27 and TRBJ1-1; D is unclear. The V end was cut by 3 bases, the J end by 4 bases, with 12 bases between. Germline V gene lookup returns CDR1 MNHEY and CDR2 SMNVEV (reference sequence). CDR3 length: 14 amino acids. The CDR3: CASSFHIRGTEAFF. The CDR3 region has the DNA TGTGCCAGCAGTTTCCATATTCGAGGCACTGAAGCTTTCTTT.

The chain carries TRBV5-1 and TRBJ2-2; D may be TRBD1 (5 bases). Trimming took off 2 bases at V and 4 bases at J, with 15 bases between the two ends. Germline V CDR1 and CDR2: SGHRS, YFSETQ. The CDR3 extends over 16 amino acids. Here the CDR3 reads CASSLVTGSSTGELFF. CDR3 bases: TGCGCCAGCAGCTTAGTCACAGGCAGTAGCACCGGGGAGCTGTTTTTT.

This clone was detected only once. J is TRBJ2-1 and V is TRBV9; perhaps TRBD1 as D (5 bases). The germline V gene encodes CDR1 SGDLS and CDR2 YYNGEE. The CDR3 spans 13 residues. The ends were cut back, 4 bases at V and 8 bases at J, with 13 bases in the middle. CDR3 loop: CASSSAGSDEQFF. The CDR3 DNA sequence: TGTGCCAGCAGCTCCGCAGGGTCGGATGAGCAGTTCTTC.

The genes are TRBV27 and TRBJ2-7; 8 nucleotides align to TRBD1. Germline V lookup: CDR1 MNHEY, CDR2 SMNVEV (reference sequence). Losses at the gene ends were 0 bases for V and 0 bases for J; bases not matched to a gene: 13. The CDR3 sequence is 19 residues long. The DNA of the CDR3 is TGTGCCAGCAGTTTATCTCATCCTCAGGGGGCGCCTGTCTCCTACGAGCAGTACTTC. Amino acid sequence: CASSLSHPQGAPVSYEQYF.

The chain uses TRBV10-1 and TRBJ2-2; the match to TRBD2 covers 9 bases. V lost 2 bases, J lost 2 bases, and 0 bases stayed unmatched. CDR1 and CDR2 (germline): WNHNN, SYGVQD (reference sequence). The CDR3 is 15 amino acids. Here the CDR3 DNA reads TGCGCCAGCAGTGAGCTAGCGGGAAACACCGGGGAGCTGTTTTTT. Translation gives CASSELAGNTGELFF.

The gene calls are TRBV25-1 and TRBJ1-6; TRBD1 might be the D (6 bases). V was clipped by 3 bases and J by 7 bases, with 10 bases between them. Germline CDR1 MGHDK, CDR2 SYGVNS. The CDR3 sequence is 14 residues long. The DNA of the CDR3 is TGTGCCAGCAGTGAGGGGGCTCGGAATTCACCCCTCCACTTT. Translation gives CASSEGARNSPLHF.

This clone was observed a single time. V usage is TRBV25-1 and J usage is TRBJ2-1; 13 bases are a match to TRBD2. J gave up 12 bases and V 5 bases, and 10 bases lay outside the gene matches. The CDR3 is 15 amino acids. Germline loops: CDR1 MGHDK, CDR2 SYGVNS. The CDR3 nucleotides are TGTGCCAGCAGTACCCGAGGGACTAGCGGGGCACGGCAGTTCTTC. It specifies CASSTRGTSGARQFF.

V is TRBV14 and J is TRBJ1-4; D uncertain. The CDR3 loop spans 13 amino acids. V was shortened by 4 bases and J by 4 bases, with 7 bases between the two germline ends. In germline, CDR1 is SGHDN, CDR2 FVKESK. The CDR3, as DNA: TGTGCCAGCAGCCGCGGGGTTAATGAAAAACTGTTTTTT. Protein sequence: CASSRGVNEKLFF.